Listed below are T cell receptor beta chains from one sample, sequenced in a study of blood T cell repertoires in COVID-19. Clones were sequenced by immunoSEQ multiplex PCR, and TCRdb holds only the in-frame ones, with some missing. The sample shows about 58,000 clones, roughly 90% of them seen only once. Sequenced sample: peripheral blood. These TCRs come from an older woman with active COVID-19. The CDR3 runs from the conserved cysteine through the conserved F or W. The D gene is left open where the match is weak. Expanded clones are given a class, and other clones once, few, many or no size at all.

>TRBD1|.|TRBV6-5|TRBJ1-2
CASTRQGPHYGYTF
TGTGCCAGCACCCGACAGGGACCCCACTATGGCTACACCTTC
>.|.|TRBV5-1|TRBJ1-3
CASSLDRDGNTIYF
TGCGCCAGCAGCTTGGACAGGGATGGAAACACCATATATTTT
>TRBD2|.|TRBV3-1/TRBV3-2|TRBJ2-3
CASSHRTSGGGDTQYF
TGTGCCAGCAGCCACCGGACTAGCGGGGGGGGAGATACGCAGTATTTT
>.|.|TRBV7-3|TRBJ2-2
CASSLSRGTGELFF
TGTGCCAGCAGCTTAAGCAGGGGCACCGGGGAGCTGTTTTTT
>.|.|TRBV7-3|TRBJ2-1
CASSPSSFHEQFF
TGTGCCAGCAGTCCTTCTAGCTTCCATGAGCAGTTCTTC
>TRBD1|.|TRBV7-8|TRBJ2-7
CASILSSGTGGAYEQYF
TGTGCCAGCATCCTTAGCTCGGGGACAGGGGGCGCCTACGAGCAGTACTTC
>.|.|TRBV9|TRBJ1-4
CASSGDTPTNEKLFF
TGTGCCAGCAGCGGAGACACCCCAACTAATGAAAAACTGTTTTTT
>TRBD1|.|TRBV2|TRBJ1-1
CASPTRDRGPNTEAFF
TGTGCCAGCCCTACCCGGGACAGGGGCCCGAACACTGAAGCTTTCTTT
>.|once|TRBV11-2|TRBJ2-1
CASSLERLDSYNEQFF
TGTGCCTCCAGCTTAGAGAGGTTAGATTCCTACAATGAGCAGTTCTTC
>.|.|TRBV9|TRBJ1-3
CASSVEVSAGNTIYF
TGTGCCAGCAGCGTGGAGGTATCAGCCGGAAACACCATATATTTT
>.|once|TRBV5-4|TRBJ2-6
CASFKGGSSGANVLTF
TGTGCCTCCTTCAAGGGAGGAAGCTCTGGGGCCAACGTCCTGACTTTC
>.|.|TRBV12-3/TRBV12-4|TRBJ1-6
CASSQNNSPLHF
TGTGCCAGCAGCCAGAATAATTCACCCCTCCACTTT
>.|.|TRBV18|TRBJ1-6
CASSPPSGESPLHF
TGTGCCAGCTCACCCCCGTCAGGGGAGTCACCCCTCCACTTT
>.|.|TRBV5-6|TRBJ2-3
CASSPQGGLDTQYF
TGTGCCAGCAGCCCCCAGGGGGGTTTGGATACGCAGTATTTT
>TRBD1|.|TRBV3-1/TRBV3-2|TRBJ1-1
CASSQGTGVLGNTEAFF
TGTGCCAGCAGCCAAGGGACAGGGGTCCTTGGGAACACTGAAGCTTTCTTT
>TRBD2|.|TRBV4-3|TRBJ2-3
CASSQDPSGHENTQYF
TGCGCCAGCAGCCAAGACCCTAGCGGGCATGAGAATACGCAGTATTTT
>TRBD1|.|TRBV7-6|TRBJ2-2
CASSRGTDPTTGELFF
TGTGCCAGCAGCAGAGGGACAGACCCCACCACCGGGGAGCTGTTTTTT
>TRBD1|.|TRBV9|TRBJ1-5
CASSVTGGHQPQHF
TGTGCCAGCAGTGTGACAGGGGGGCATCAGCCCCAGCATTTT
>.|.|TRBV6-5|TRBJ1-2
CASSYRGPGQGYTF
TGTGCCAGCAGTTACAGAGGACCAGGGCAGGGCTACACCTTC
>TRBD2|.|TRBV11-2|TRBJ2-7
CASSLERLAGVEQYF
TGTGCCAGCAGCTTAGAGCGACTAGCGGGGGTAGAGCAGTACTTC
>.|.|TRBV29-1|TRBJ1-5
CSVAEGRGQPQHF
TGCAGCGTGGCCGAGGGTCGAGGTCAGCCCCAGCATTTT
>.|.|TRBV6-5|TRBJ2-2
CATLPIRNTGELFF
TGTGCCACCCTACCGATCCGCAACACCGGGGAGCTGTTTTTT
>.|.|TRBV12-5|TRBJ1-5
CASALELQPQHF
TGTGCTAGTGCTCTAGAGCTCCAGCCCCAGCATTTT
>TRBD1|.|TRBV6-5|TRBJ2-7
CASHLDRASYEQYF
TGTGCCAGCCATTTAGACAGGGCCTCCTACGAGCAGTACTTC
>TRBD2|.|TRBV14|TRBJ2-1
CASSQTSGSEQFF
TGTGCCAGCAGCCAGACTAGCGGGAGTGAGCAGTTCTTC
>.|once|TRBV19|TRBJ1-1
CASKRTTVLNTEAFF
TGTGCCAGTAAAAGGACAACTGTATTGAACACTGAAGCTTTCTTT
>TRBD1|.|TRBV7-3|TRBJ1-1
CASRSTGDTEAFF
TGTGCCAGCAGGTCTACAGGGGACACTGAAGCTTTCTTT
>TRBD2|once|TRBV10-3|TRBJ2-3
CAISLAGGSTDTQYF
TGTGCCATCAGCCTAGCGGGGGGTAGCACAGATACGCAGTATTTT
>.|.|TRBV3-1/TRBV3-2|TRBJ2-3
CASSLTDTQYF
TGTGCCAGCAGTCTGACAGATACGCAGTATTTT
>.|.|TRBV7-9|TRBJ1-1
CASSLSSTEAFF
TGTGCCAGCAGCTTATCGAGCACTGAAGCTTTCTTT
>TRBD2|.|TRBV6-9|TRBJ2-7
CARGRTRSYEQYF
TGTGCCAGGGGGAGGACTAGATCCTACGAGCAGTACTTC
>TRBD2|.|TRBV5-5|TRBJ2-1
CASSLGTSDLDEQFF
TGTGCCAGCAGCTTGGGGACTAGCGATTTGGATGAGCAGTTCTTC
>TRBD2|.|TRBV19|TRBJ2-1
CASSIIAGSLAYNEQFF
TGTGCCAGTAGTATTATAGCGGGGAGTCTTGCCTACAATGAGCAGTTCTTC
>.|.|TRBV21-1|TRBJ2-1
CASSGTEDEQFF
TGTGCCAGCAGCGGGACAGAAGATGAGCAGTTCTTC
>.|once|TRBV5-1|TRBJ2-5
CASSLGKETQYF
TGCGCCAGCAGTCTCGGGAAAGAGACCCAGTACTTC
>.|.|TRBV12-3/TRBV12-4|TRBJ1-2
CASITLGKDGYTF
TGTGCCAGCATAACTCTGGGCAAAGATGGCTACACCTTC
>.|.|TRBV5-4|TRBJ1-2
CASSLYTLLSYGYTF
TGTGCCAGCAGCTTGTACACGCTTTTAAGCTATGGCTACACCTTC
>.|.|TRBV9|TRBJ1-3
CASSVADSRQQDTIYF
TGTGCCAGCAGCGTAGCTGATTCGAGACAGCAAGACACCATATATTTT
>.|once|TRBV2|TRBJ2-7
CASRDSPTDEQYF
TGTGCCAGCAGGGACAGCCCTACTGACGAGCAGTACTTC
>TRBD1|.|TRBV19|TRBJ2-7
CASRLQGGEQYF
TGTGCCAGTAGGCTACAGGGGGGCGAGCAGTACTTC
>.|.|TRBV6-4|TRBJ1-6
CASSDTRDSPLHF
TGTGCCAGCAGTGATACGAGGGATTCACCCCTCCACTTT
>TRBD1|.|TRBV3-1/TRBV3-2|TRBJ1-2
CASSQGGQGAEGYTF
TGTGCCAGCAGCCAAGGGGGACAGGGGGCGGAGGGCTACACCTTC
>TRBD1|.|TRBV7-9|TRBJ1-2
CASSREQGGYTF
TGTGCCAGCAGCCGGGAACAGGGGGGCTACACCTTC
>TRBD2|.|TRBV6-5|TRBJ2-2
CASTRGGNTGELFF
TGTGCCAGCACCCGGGGGGGGAACACCGGGGAGCTGTTTTTT
>.|once|TRBV12-2|TRBJ2-7
CASRLVPSDRATYEQYF
TGTGCAAGTCGCTTAGTCCCCTCGGACAGGGCAACCTACGAGCAGTACTTC
>TRBD1|.|TRBV5-4|TRBJ2-3
CASSLGTGADTQYF
TGTGCCAGCAGCTTAGGGACAGGGGCGGATACGCAGTATTTT
>.|.|TRBV2|TRBJ1-6
CASSERRSGESPLHF
TGTGCCAGCAGTGAACGTAGGTCAGGTGAATCACCCCTCCACTTT
>TRBD1|.|TRBV2|TRBJ1-2
CASRNGQGGNYGYTF
TGTGCCAGCAGAAATGGACAGGGAGGCAACTATGGCTACACCTTC
>.|once|TRBV19|TRBJ1-2
CASSITGPPSPHGYTF
TGTGCCAGTAGTATCACAGGCCCGCCCAGCCCACATGGCTACACCTTC